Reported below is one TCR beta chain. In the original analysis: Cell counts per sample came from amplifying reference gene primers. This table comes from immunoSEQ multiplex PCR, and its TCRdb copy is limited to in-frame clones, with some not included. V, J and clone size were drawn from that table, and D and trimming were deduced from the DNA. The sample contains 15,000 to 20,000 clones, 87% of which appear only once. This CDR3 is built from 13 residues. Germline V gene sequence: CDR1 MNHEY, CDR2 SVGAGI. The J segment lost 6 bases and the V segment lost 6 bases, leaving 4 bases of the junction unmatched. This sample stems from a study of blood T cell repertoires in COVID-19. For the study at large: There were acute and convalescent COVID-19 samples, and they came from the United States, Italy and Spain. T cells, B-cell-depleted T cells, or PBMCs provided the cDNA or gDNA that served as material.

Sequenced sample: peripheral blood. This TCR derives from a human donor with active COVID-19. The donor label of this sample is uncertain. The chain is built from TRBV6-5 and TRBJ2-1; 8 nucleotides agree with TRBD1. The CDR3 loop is CASRLQGGNEQFF. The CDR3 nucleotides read TGTGCCAGCAGATTACAGGGGGGCAATGAGCAGTTCTTC.